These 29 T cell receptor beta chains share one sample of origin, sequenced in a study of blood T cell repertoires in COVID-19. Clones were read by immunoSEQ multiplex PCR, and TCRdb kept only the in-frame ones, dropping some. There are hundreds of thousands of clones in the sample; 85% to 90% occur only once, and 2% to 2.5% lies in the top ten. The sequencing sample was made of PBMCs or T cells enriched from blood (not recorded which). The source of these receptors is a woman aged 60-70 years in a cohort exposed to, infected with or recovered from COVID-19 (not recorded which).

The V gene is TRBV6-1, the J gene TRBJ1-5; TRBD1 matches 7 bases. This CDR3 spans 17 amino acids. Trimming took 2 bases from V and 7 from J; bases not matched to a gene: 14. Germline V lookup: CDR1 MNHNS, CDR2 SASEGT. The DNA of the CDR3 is TGTGCCAGCAGTGAAACGGGCAGGGGGGTAATCAACCAGCCCCAGCATTTT. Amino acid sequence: CASSETGRGVINQPQHF.

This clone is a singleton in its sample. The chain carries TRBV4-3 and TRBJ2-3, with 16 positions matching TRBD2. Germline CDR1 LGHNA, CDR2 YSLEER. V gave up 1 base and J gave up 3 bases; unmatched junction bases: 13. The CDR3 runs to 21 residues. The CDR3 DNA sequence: TGCGCCAGCAGCCAAGGGACTTTACCGGGACTAGCGGGAGGGCCAACAGATACGCAGTATTTT. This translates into CASSQGTLPGLAGGPTDTQYF.

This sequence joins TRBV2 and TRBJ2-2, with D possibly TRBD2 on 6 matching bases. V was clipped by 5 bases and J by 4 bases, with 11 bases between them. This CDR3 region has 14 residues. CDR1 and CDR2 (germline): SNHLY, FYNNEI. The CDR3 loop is CASSPLRGTGELFF. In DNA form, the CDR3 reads TGTGCCAGCAGTCCCCTGCGGGGCACCGGGGAGCTGTTTTTT.

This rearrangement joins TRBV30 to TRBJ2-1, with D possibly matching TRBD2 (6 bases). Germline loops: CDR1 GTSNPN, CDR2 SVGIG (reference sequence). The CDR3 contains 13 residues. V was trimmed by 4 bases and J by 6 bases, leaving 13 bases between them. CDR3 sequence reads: CAWTGGVRNEQFF. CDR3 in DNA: TGTGCCTGGACCGGGGGTGTCCGCAATGAGCAGTTCTTC. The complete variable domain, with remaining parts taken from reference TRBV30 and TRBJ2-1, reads SQTIHQWPATLVQPVGSPLSLECTVEGTSNPNLYWYRQAAGRGLQLLFYSVGIGQISSEVPQNLSASRPQDRQFILSSKKLLLSDSGFYLCAWTGGVRNEQFFGPGTRLTVL.

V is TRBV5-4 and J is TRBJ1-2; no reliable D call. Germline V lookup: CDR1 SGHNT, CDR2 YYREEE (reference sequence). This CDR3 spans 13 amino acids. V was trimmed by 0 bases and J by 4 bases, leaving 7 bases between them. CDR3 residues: CASSLAGFYGYTF. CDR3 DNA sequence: TGTGCCAGCAGCTTGGCGGGGTTCTATGGCTACACCTTC.

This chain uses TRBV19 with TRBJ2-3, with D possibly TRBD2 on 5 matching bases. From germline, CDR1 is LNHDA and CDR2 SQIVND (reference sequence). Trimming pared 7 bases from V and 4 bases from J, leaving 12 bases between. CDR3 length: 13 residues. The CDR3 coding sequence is TGTGCCAGTACTGGGGTCGGGGCAGATACGCAGTATTTT. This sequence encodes CASTGVGADTQYF.

The CDR3 protein is CASSELVAGGLPQHF. DNA of the CDR3: TGTGCCAGCAGTGAACTGGTGGCAGGGGGCTTGCCCCAGCATTTT. The chain combines TRBV6-1 with TRBJ1-5; 8 positions agree with TRBD1. After removal of 2 bases from V and 9 bases from J, the junction contained 9 bases not matched to a gene. Germline V gives CDR1 MNHNS, CDR2 SASEGT. The CDR3 is made up of 15 amino acids.

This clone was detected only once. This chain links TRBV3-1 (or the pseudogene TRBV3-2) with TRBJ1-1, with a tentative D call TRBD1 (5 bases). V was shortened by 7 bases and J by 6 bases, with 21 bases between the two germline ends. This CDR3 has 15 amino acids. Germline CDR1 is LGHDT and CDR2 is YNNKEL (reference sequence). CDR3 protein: CASTVRASVNAEAFF. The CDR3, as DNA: TGTGCCAGCACGGTCAGGGCGAGTGTAAACGCTGAAGCTTTCTTT.

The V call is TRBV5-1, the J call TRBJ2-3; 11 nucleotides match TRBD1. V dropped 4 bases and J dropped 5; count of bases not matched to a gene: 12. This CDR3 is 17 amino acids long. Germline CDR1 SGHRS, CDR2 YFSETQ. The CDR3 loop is CASSRISGTGGGDTQYF. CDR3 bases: TGCGCCAGCAGCCGGATCTCCGGGACAGGGGGAGGAGATACGCAGTATTTT.

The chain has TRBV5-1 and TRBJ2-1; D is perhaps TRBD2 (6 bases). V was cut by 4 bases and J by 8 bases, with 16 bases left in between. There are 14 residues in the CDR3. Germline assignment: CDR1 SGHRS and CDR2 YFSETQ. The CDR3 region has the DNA TGCGCCAGCAGCGGAGCCTCGCGGGGTGATGAGCAGTTCTTC. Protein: CASSGASRGDEQFF. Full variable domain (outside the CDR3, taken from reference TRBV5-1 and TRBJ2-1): KAGVTQTPRYLIKTRGQQVTLSCSPISGHRSVSWYQQTPGQGLQFLFEYFSETQRNKGNFPGRFSGRQFSNSRSEMNVSTLELGDSALYLCASSGASRGDEQFFGPGTRLTVL.

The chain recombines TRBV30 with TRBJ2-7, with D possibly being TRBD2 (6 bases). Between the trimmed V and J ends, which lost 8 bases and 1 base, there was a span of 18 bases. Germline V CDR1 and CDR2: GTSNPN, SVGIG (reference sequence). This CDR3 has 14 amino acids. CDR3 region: CAPRPLALSYEQYF. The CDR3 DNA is TGTGCCCCCCGTCCCCTAGCGCTATCCTACGAGCAGTACTTC.

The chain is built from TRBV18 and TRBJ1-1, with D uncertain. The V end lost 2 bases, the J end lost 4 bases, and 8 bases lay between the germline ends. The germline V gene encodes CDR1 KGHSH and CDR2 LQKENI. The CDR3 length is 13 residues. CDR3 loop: CASSPTRGTEAFF. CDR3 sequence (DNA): TGTGCCAGCTCACCAACCCGGGGCACTGAAGCTTTCTTT. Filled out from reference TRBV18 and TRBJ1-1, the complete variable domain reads NAGVMQNPRHLVRRRGQEARLRCSPMKGHSHVYWYRQLPEEGLKFMVYLQKENIIDESGMPKERFSAEFPKEGPSILRIQQVVRGDSAAYFCASSPTRGTEAFFGQGTRLTVV.

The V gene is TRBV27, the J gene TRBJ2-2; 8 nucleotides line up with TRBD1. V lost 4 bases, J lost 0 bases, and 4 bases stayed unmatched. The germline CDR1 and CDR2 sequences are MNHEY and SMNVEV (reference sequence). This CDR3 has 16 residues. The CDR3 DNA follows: TGTGCCAGCAGTTCTTGGGGACAGGCGAACACCGGGGAGCTGTTTTTT. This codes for CASSSWGQANTGELFF.

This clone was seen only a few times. This CDR3 reads CASRTTSGRAPDTQYF. CDR3 coding DNA: TGTGCCAGCAGAACGACTAGCGGGAGGGCCCCAGATACGCAGTATTTT. The gene calls are TRBV11-2 and TRBJ2-3; 14 positions match TRBD2. Per the germline V gene, CDR1 is SGHAT and CDR2 is FQNNGV. The CDR3 spans 16 residues. With 6 bases clipped from V and 4 bases from J, the junction kept 6 bases outside the gene matches.

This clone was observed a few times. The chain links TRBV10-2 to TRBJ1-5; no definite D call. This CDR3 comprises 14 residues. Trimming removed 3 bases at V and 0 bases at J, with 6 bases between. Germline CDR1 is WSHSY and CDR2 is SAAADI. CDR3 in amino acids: CASSESYSNQPQHF. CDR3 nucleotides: TGCGCCAGCAGTGAATCCTATAGCAATCAGCCCCAGCATTTT.

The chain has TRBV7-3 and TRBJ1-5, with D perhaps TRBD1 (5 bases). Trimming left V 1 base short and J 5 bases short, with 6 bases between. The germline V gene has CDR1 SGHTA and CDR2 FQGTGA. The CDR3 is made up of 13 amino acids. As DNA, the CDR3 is TGTGCCAGCAGCTTAAGGGGGGATCAGCCCCAGCATTTT. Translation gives CASSLRGDQPQHF.

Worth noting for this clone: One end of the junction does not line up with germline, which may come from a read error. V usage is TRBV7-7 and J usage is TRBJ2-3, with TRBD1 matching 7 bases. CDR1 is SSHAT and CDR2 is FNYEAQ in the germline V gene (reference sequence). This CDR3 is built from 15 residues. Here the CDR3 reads CASSLADRSTDTQYF. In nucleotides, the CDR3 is TGTGCTAGCAGCTTGGCGGACAGGAGCACAGATACGCAGTATTTT.

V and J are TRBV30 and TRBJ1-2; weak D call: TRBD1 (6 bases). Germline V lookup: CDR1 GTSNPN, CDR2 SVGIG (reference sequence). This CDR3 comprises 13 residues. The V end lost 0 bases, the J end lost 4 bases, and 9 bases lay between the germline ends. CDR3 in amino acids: CAWSVQGLYGYTF. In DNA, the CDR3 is TGTGCCTGGAGTGTACAGGGCCTCTATGGCTACACCTTC.

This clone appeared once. This CDR3 reads CASIPGDRRGGNQPQHF. The CDR3, as DNA: TGTGCCAGCATCCCTGGGGACAGAAGGGGCGGCAATCAGCCCCAGCATTTT. The gene calls are TRBV25-1 and TRBJ1-5, with TRBD1 matching over 7 bases. CDR1 and CDR2 (germline): MGHDK, SYGVNS. V gave up 7 bases and J gave up 2 bases; unmatched junction bases: 14. The CDR3 is 17 amino acids.

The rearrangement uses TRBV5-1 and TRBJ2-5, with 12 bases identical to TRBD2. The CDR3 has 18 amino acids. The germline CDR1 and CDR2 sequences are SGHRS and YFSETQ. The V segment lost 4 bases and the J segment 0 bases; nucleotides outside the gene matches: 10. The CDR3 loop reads CASSVLTSGSGDQETQYF. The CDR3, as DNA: TGCGCCAGCAGCGTCCTGACTAGCGGGAGTGGGGACCAAGAGACCCAGTACTTC. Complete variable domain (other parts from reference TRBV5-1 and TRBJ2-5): KAGVTQTPRYLIKTRGQQVTLSCSPISGHRSVSWYQQTPGQGLQFLFEYFSETQRNKGNFPGRFSGRQFSNSRSEMNVSTLELGDSALYLCASSVLTSGSGDQETQYFGPGTRLLVL.

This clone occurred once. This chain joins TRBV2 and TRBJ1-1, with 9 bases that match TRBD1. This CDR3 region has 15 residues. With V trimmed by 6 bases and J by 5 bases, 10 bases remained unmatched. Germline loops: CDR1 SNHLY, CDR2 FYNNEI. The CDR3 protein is CASRVGQGIYTEAFF. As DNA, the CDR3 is TGTGCCAGCAGGGTTGGACAGGGGATTTATACTGAAGCTTTCTTT.

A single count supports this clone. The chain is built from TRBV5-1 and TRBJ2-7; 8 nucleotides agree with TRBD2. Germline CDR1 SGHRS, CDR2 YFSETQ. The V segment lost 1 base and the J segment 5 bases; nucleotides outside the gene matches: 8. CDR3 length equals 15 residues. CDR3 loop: CASSLTSGSPHEQYF. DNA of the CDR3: TGCGCCAGCAGCTTGACGAGCGGGAGTCCTCACGAGCAGTACTTC.

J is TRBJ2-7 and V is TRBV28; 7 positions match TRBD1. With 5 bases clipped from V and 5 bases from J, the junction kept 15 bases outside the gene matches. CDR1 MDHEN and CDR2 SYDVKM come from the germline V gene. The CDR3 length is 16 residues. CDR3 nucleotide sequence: TGTGCCAGCAGTCTCTATCGCGGCACAGGGGACAACGAGCAGTACTTC. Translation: CASSLYRGTGDNEQYF.

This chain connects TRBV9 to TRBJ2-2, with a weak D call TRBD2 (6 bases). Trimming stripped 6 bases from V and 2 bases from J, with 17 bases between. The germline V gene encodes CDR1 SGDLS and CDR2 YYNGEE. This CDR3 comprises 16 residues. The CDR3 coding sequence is TGTGCCAGCACCCTTGGGACTTCCCCTAACACCGGGGAGCTGTTTTTT. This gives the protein CASTLGTSPNTGELFF.

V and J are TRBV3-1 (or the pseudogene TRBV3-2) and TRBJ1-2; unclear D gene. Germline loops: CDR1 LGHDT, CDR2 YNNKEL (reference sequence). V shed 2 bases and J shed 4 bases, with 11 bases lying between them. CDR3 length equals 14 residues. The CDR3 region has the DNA TGTGCCAGCAGCCAAAACGGGATAATCTATGGCTACACCTTC. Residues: CASSQNGIIYGYTF.

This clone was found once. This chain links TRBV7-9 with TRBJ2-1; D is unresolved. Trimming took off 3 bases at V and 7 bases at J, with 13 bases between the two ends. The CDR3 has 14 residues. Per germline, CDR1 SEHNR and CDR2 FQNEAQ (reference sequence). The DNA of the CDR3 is TGTGCCAGCAGCTTGCCCCCCAGTACGAATGAGCAGTTCTTC. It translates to CASSLPPSTNEQFF.

The CDR3 DNA is TGTGCCAGCAGCCAAGATCCGGACACCGGGGAGCTGTTTTTT. This encodes CASSQDPDTGELFF. The chain joins TRBV4-2 to TRBJ2-2; no reliable D call. Germline-derived CDR1 and CDR2 are LGHNA and YNFKEQ. Trimming took off 0 bases at V and 3 bases at J, with 5 bases between the two ends. The CDR3 is made up of 14 amino acids.

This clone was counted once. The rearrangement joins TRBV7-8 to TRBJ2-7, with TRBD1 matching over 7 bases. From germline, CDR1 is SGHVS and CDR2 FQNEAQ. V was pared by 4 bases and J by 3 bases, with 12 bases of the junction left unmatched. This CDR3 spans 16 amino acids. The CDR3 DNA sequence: TGTGCCAGCAGCTCCAAGGGACAGCTAAGGAACTACGAGCAGTACTTC. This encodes CASSSKGQLRNYEQYF.

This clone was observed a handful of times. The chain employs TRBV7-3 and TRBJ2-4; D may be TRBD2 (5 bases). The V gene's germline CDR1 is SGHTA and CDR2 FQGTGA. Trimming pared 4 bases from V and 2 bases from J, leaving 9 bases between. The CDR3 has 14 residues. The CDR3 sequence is CASSSTGTKNIQYF. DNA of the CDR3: TGTGCCAGCAGCTCCACCGGGACCAAAAACATTCAGTACTTC.